This is a list of T cell receptor beta chains from one sample in a study of blood T cell repertoires in COVID-19. Produced via immunoSEQ multiplex PCR; TCRdb's table is partial and in-frame only. Here the sample spans about 370,000 clones, 70% to 90% being singletons. Material for sequencing was peripheral blood. All receptors come from a woman between 25 and 40 years old with COVID-19, enrolled during active disease. CDR3s include the opening cysteine and the closing phenylalanine or tryptophan. D genes are given only for firm matches. The size field is filled for only some rows; it gives once, few, many or a size class.

J gene,clone size,V gene,D gene,CDR3 DNA,CDR3 protein
TRBJ2-3,-,TRBV13,TRBD2,TGTGCCAGCAGCACCTATAGCGGGTTAGGCACAGATACGCAGTATTTT,CASSTYSGLGTDTQYF
TRBJ1-5,-,TRBV7-8,-,TGTGCCAGCAGCTTATCGCGGAGCAATAGCAATCAGCCCCAGCATTTT,CASSLSRSNSNQPQHF
TRBJ2-5,-,TRBV5-5,TRBD2,TGTGCCAGCAGCCCGCTAGCGGGAGGGCGGGGGGAGACCCAGTACTTC,CASSPLAGGRGETQYF
TRBJ1-5,-,TRBV15,TRBD1,TGTGCCACCAGCAGAGTTGGGACAGGGGGCTCCTATAGCAATCAGCCCCAGCATTTT,CATSRVGTGGSYSNQPQHF
TRBJ2-7,-,TRBV5-4,TRBD1,TGTGCCAGCAGCTTGGAAAATACGGACAGGGGTGGTGCGCAGTACTTC,CASSLENTDRGGAQYF
TRBJ1-1,once,TRBV5-1,-,TGCGCCAGCAGCTGGGCAGACACTGAAGCTTTCTTT,CASSWADTEAFF
TRBJ1-1,-,TRBV15,-,TGTGCCACCAGCCCCCAGCCGGGACTCTCGGCTTTCTTT,CATSPQPGLSAFF
TRBJ1-5,few,TRBV2,-,TGTGCCAGCAGTGAAAGAACGGGGTACAATCAGCCCCAGCATTTT,CASSERTGYNQPQHF
TRBJ1-1,-,TRBV28,TRBD1,TGTGCCAGCGGATCACAGGGGGCGGGGGTTGGGGCTTTCTTT,CASGSQGAGVGAFF
TRBJ2-1,-,TRBV27,TRBD1,TGTGCCAGCAGTCTGGACAGGGGGAATGAGCAGTTCTTC,CASSLDRGNEQFF
TRBJ1-5,-,TRBV7-8,-,TGTGCCAGCAGCTTAGCGGAGCGTCAGCCCCAGCATTTT,CASSLAERQPQHF
TRBJ2-1,-,TRBV6-5,-,TGTGCCAGCAGTCGCGCCCCTAGAGGTGAGCAGTTCTTC,CASSRAPRGEQFF
TRBJ2-2,-,TRBV29-1,TRBD2,TGCAGCGCCCGGGAGGCGAACACCGGGGAGCTGTTTTTT,CSAREANTGELFF
TRBJ2-7,-,TRBV11-2,TRBD1,TGTGCCAGCAGCTTAGCAGGGGGTTTAGCCTACGAGCAGTACTTC,CASSLAGGLAYEQYF
TRBJ2-5,-,TRBV14,TRBD2,TGTGCCAGCAGCCAACTCCACGGACTAGCGGGGTTCCAAGAGACCCAGTACTTC,CASSQLHGLAGFQETQYF
TRBJ2-5,-,TRBV10-1,-,TGCGCCAGCAGTGAGTCGCAGGTTCTGGGGACCCAGTACTTC,CASSESQVLGTQYF
TRBJ1-1,-,TRBV6-5,-,TGTGCCAGCAGTTACAGCGGTGAAGCTTTCTTT,CASSYSGEAFF
TRBJ2-1,-,TRBV6-6,-,TGTGCCAGCAGTTTCCCAGGGCACAATGAGCAGTTCTTC,CASSFPGHNEQFF
TRBJ2-3,once,TRBV2,TRBD1,TGTGCCAGCAGTCTGGACAGGGGGTTATCAGATACGCAGTATTTT,CASSLDRGLSDTQYF
TRBJ2-5,-,TRBV11-2,TRBD2,TGTGCCAGCAGCTTAAGGGGACTAGCGGGGGCTCCGGGGACCCAGTACTTC,CASSLRGLAGAPGTQYF
TRBJ1-2,-,TRBV6-2/TRBV6-3,TRBD1,TGTGCCAGCAGTAGCGACAGGGGCGTGAGGAATGGCTACACCTTC,CASSSDRGVRNGYTF
TRBJ1-4,-,TRBV10-1,-,TGCGCCAGCAGTGAGAGTAAGAAGGACGGGGTACGGGAAAAACTGTTTTTT,CASSESKKDGVREKLFF
TRBJ1-4,-,TRBV6-5,TRBD1,TGTGCCAGCAGTCCACTACAGGGGGAAAAACTGTTTTTT,CASSPLQGEKLFF
TRBJ2-1,-,TRBV9,TRBD2,TGTGCCAGCAGCGCGAAGGGACTAGCGGGAGGAACCTACAATGAGCAGTTCTTC,CASSAKGLAGGTYNEQFF
TRBJ2-3,-,TRBV7-2,-,TGTGCCAGCAGCTCGGTCACAGATACGCAGTATTTT,CASSSVTDTQYF
TRBJ2-1,-,TRBV7-2,TRBD1,TGTGCCAGCAGCACCAACAGGGGATTTGAGCAGTTCTTC,CASSTNRGFEQFF
TRBJ2-7,-,TRBV5-4,-,TGTGCCAGCAGCTCTCCTAGGGGCGAGCAGTACTTC,CASSSPRGEQYF
TRBJ1-1,-,TRBV27,-,TGTGCCAGCACGGCGGGGACCAACACTGAAGCTTTCTTT,CASTAGTNTEAFF
TRBJ2-6,-,TRBV18,TRBD2,TGTGCCAGCTCACCGTTAAGGAATAGCGGGGGGGCCGGTGGGGCCAACGTCCTGACTTTC,CASSPLRNSGGAGGANVLTF
TRBJ2-1,-,TRBV28,TRBD2,TGTGCCAGCAGTTCCAGCGGGGGGGCCGTTGAGCAGTTCTTC,CASSSSGGAVEQFF
TRBJ2-5,-,TRBV4-1,-,TGCGCCAGCACCCCGTTAGGGGCCCCAAAAGAGACCCAGTACTTC,CASTPLGAPKETQYF
TRBJ2-2,-,TRBV2,TRBD2,TGTGCCAGCAGTGAATTACGGGGGGTTAACGGGGAGCTGTTTTTT,CASSELRGVNGELFF
TRBJ2-7,once,TRBV5-4,TRBD1,TGTGCCAGCAGCTTGACAGGGGCCGGGCGCGAGCAGTACTTC,CASSLTGAGREQYF
TRBJ2-3,-,TRBV20-1,TRBD2,TGCAGTGCTAGTTTGACTAGCGGGGGATCCACAGATACGCAGTATTTT,CSASLTSGGSTDTQYF
TRBJ1-5,-,TRBV5-6,TRBD1,TGTGCCAGCAGCTCCCCCGTCGGACAGGGTGATCAGCCCCAGCATTTT,CASSSPVGQGDQPQHF
TRBJ2-7,-,TRBV7-2,-,TGTGCCAGCAGCTTTAATGGGTGGAGCTCCTACGAGCAGTACTTC,CASSFNGWSSYEQYF
TRBJ2-3,-,TRBV5-1,-,TGCGCCAGCAGCTTGGTCCGCACTGTCTCAGGGACAGATACGCAGTATTTT,CASSLVRTVSGTDTQYF
TRBJ1-2,-,TRBV21-1,-,TGTGCCAGCAGCACCAACCGGTTCCGCTCCTATGGCTACACCTTC,CASSTNRFRSYGYTF
TRBJ2-7,-,TRBV27,TRBD1,TGTGCCAGCAGTCTCTCCGGGACAGGGGGCAACGAGCAGTACTTC,CASSLSGTGGNEQYF
TRBJ2-5,-,TRBV7-2,-,TGTGCCAGCAGCTTAGCGTCCACAGGGGGAGGGCAAGAGACCCAGTACTTC,CASSLASTGGGQETQYF
TRBJ2-3,once,TRBV9,-,TGTGCCAGCAGCGTAGCTTCAGGGGCAGATACGCAGTATTTT,CASSVASGADTQYF
TRBJ1-1,-,TRBV5-1,TRBD1,TGCGCCAGCAGCTTAACGACAGGGAACCCTGAAGCTTTCTTT,CASSLTTGNPEAFF
TRBJ1-4,-,TRBV7-9,-,TGTGCCAGCAGCCTTCTGGGGAGTTCAACTAATGAAAAACTGTTTTTT,CASSLLGSSTNEKLFF
TRBJ1-6,-,TRBV5-6,-,TGTGCCAGCAGCTTGAGGGACACAGCCCCTAATTCTCCCCTCCACTTT,CASSLRDTAPNSPLHF
TRBJ1-1,-,TRBV29-1,TRBD1,TGCAGCGTTGAAAGGGACAGGGGTCGGAACACTGAAGCTTTCTTT,CSVERDRGRNTEAFF
TRBJ2-7,-,TRBV5-1,TRBD1,TGCGCCAGCAGCCTCGACATGACAGGGATGTACGAGCAGTACTTC,CASSLDMTGMYEQYF
TRBJ2-5,-,TRBV10-3,TRBD2,TGTGCCATCAGTGAGTCTGGGGGGGAGCAGACCCAGTACTTC,CAISESGGEQTQYF
TRBJ2-3,few,TRBV4-1,TRBD2,TGCGCCAGCAGCCAAAGGAAGGGGACTAGCGGGAGAACAGATACGCAGTATTTT,CASSQRKGTSGRTDTQYF
TRBJ1-2,-,TRBV5-8,TRBD1,TGTGCCAGCAGCTTGTTTGGGACAGGGGTGGATGGCTACACCTTC,CASSLFGTGVDGYTF
TRBJ2-1,once,TRBV4-3,-,TGCGCCAGCAGCCATCTAATTCTCTCCTACAATGAGCAGTTCTTC,CASSHLILSYNEQFF
TRBJ1-1,-,TRBV20-1,-,TGCAGTGCTAGTCCCCAGGTGGATACTGAAGCTTTCTTT,CSASPQVDTEAFF
TRBJ2-1,once,TRBV4-3,-,TGCGCCAGCAGCCGATCGACAGACCGGGCTTACAATGAGCAGTTCTTC,CASSRSTDRAYNEQFF
TRBJ1-6,-,TRBV7-2,TRBD1,TGTGCCAGCAGCTTAGAAGGGACAGGGAATAATTCACCCCTCCACTTT,CASSLEGTGNNSPLHF
TRBJ2-5,-,TRBV9,-,TGTGCCAGCAGCCCTAGGAACGGACTCTCGTCCCAAGAGACCCAGTACTTC,CASSPRNGLSSQETQYF
TRBJ1-1,-,TRBV6-6,-,TGTGCCTGTTTTACGAGGGACAACCTGAACACTGAAGCTTTCTTT,CACFTRDNLNTEAFF
TRBJ1-5,-,TRBV4-1,-,TGCGCCAGCAGCCAAGCCCCAGCAGGGATGAGCAATCAGCCCCAGCATTTT,CASSQAPAGMSNQPQHF
TRBJ2-5,-,TRBV21-1,-,TGTGCCAGCAGCGACAGGGGGGGGGAGACCCAGTACTTC,CASSDRGGETQYF
TRBJ1-2,-,TRBV3-1/TRBV3-2,TRBD1,TGTGCCAGCAGCCTAGCTTCGGCAGGGGGCGCCCCTAACTATGGCTACACCTTC,CASSLASAGGAPNYGYTF
TRBJ1-1,-,TRBV28,-,TGTGCCAGCAGGAAAGGTGGAGAGGGGAACACTGAAGCTTTCTTT,CASRKGGEGNTEAFF